The source of this TCR beta chain is a study of cytomegalovirus exposure and HLA in healthy donors (dated by TCRdb to about 2017). Regarding the complete study: An earlier analysis of a few hundred of the donors reported approximately 260 Gb of sequence data and 95 million to 140 million unique TCR beta sequences obtained from some 170 million T cells. Roughly five DR-DQ haplotypes were handled as single units for association and clustering, since linkage in the cohort was strong. The study profiled the T cell repertoires of 666 subjects by immunosequencing and related them to cytomegalovirus serostatus. Typing coverage differed by locus: A, B, C, DRB1 and DQB1 were typed in about 629-640 donors, DQA1 in roughly 500, DPA1 in 600 to 610, and DPB1 in about 450. Rather than using new phenotypic data, the later analysis identified candidate immune exposures from TCR beta sequences and from how often those sequences occurred across donors. Donor age, sex, ethnicity and CMV serostatus were compiled together with the repertoire data. A later analysis re-analyzed previously published TCR beta repertoires from 500 to 700 donors and added high-resolution HLA genotyping to study TCR occurrence patterns. Of the 300 to 400 genotyped donors, 81% fell in the genetic ancestry cluster associated with self-reported Caucasian donors. In addition to the first cohort of several hundred subjects, a separate validation cohort of 130 or so different subjects was used. An earlier analysis of approximately 580 of the donors used high-throughput TCR beta sequencing to judge whether each TCR beta V gene segment behaved as functional or pseudogenic. An early release that covered about 600 HLA-typed donors contained about 300 gigabases of sequencing data and some 87 million unique TCR sequences. All discovery cohort repertoires had been generated on a single sequencing platform. In a later genetic analysis, genome-wide SNP genotypes for about 55% of the roughly 700 donors were used, and that subset was treated as a discovery cohort. Both class I and class II loci were covered by HLA typing, at four-digit resolution. High-throughput TCR immunosequencing, statistical association of individual TCRs with disease status, and machine learning were combined to predict cytomegalovirus infection status. Among about 400 genotyped donors of the cohort, an average of around 250,000 unique TCR beta nucleotide sequences was sequenced per donor, of which approximately 19% were non-productive. The aim of the study was to test whether cataloging public T cell receptors could identify signatures of past pathogen exposure.

As regards this clone: Its binding antigen is unknown. Base quality data are lacking; no much larger clone is found one base away.

The method was the immunoSEQ multiplex PCR assay. For the multiplex PCR, a mixture combining 60 forward primers for TCR Vbeta segments and 13 reverse primers for TCR Jbeta segments was used. The CDR3 region of rearranged TCR beta genes was amplified from genomic DNA with a multiplex PCR assay. The amplified TCR beta libraries were sequenced on the Illumina HiSeq System as 87-base-pair reads. In the authors' own workflow: In a later analysis, some 80 million unique TCR beta chains were counted across the 500 to 700 repertoires, and approximately 9.9 million of these chains were shared by at least two donors. Raw reads were error-corrected and collapsed into unique sequences by a nearest-neighbor algorithm in which closely related sequences were merged to remove PCR and sequencing errors. CDR3 sequences were aligned to IMGT reference sequences to assign V, D and J gene segments. Each retained sequence needed at least a six-nucleotide match to both a V gene segment and a J gene segment. A rearrangement was called productive if the CDR3 had no stop codons and remained in frame with V and J, and every other rearrangement was called non-productive. Following IMGT convention, CDR3 was defined as the stretch from the second conserved V-encoded cysteine to the conserved J-encoded phenylalanine. The earlier analysis of about 590 of the donors excluded sequences that lacked an unambiguous match to a single V gene segment. In an earlier analysis of a few hundred of the donors, V segments were called functional above 56.7% productive rearrangements and were called segregating when the between-donor standard deviation exceeded 5%. A statistical classification framework was built for diagnosing cytomegalovirus status from the catalog of TCR beta chain sequences. In a later analysis, V and J genes were assigned by comparing TCR nucleotide sequences against IMGT/GENE-DB human TR gene sequences. The TCRdist pipeline was used in a later analysis to assign CDR3 sequences and most-parsimonious VDJ recombination scenarios. In a later analysis, each TCR beta chain was defined by its CDR3 amino acid sequence together with its V-gene family, and reads without a unique V-gene family were excluded. To address suspected cross-contamination and a sequencing artifact, a later analysis removed roughly 580 highly shared, low-generation-probability nucleotide sequences. For each public chain, a later analysis derived a clonal expansion index from normalized ranks of inferred template counts within each repertoire. Generation probabilities in a later analysis came from a VDJ recombination model fitted to out-of-frame rearrangements, and those results were checked against IGoR. A later analysis scored TCR-TCR, TCR-HLA and TCR-CMV co-occurrence with hypergeometric tests, applying a repertoire-size bias correction to TCR pairs. False discovery rates were estimated in a later analysis by permuting HLA or CMV assignments 20 times. In a later analysis, co-occurring TCRs were grouped with DBSCAN, and TCRdist sequence similarity was added when clustering was performed within HLA-allele-positive subsets. For co-occurrence clustering, repertoires with fewer than 30,000 or more than 120,000 public chains were excluded, along with roughly 5 repertoires with anomalous nucleotide sharing. TCRdb mirrors the immuneACCESS table, restricted to in-frame sequences. Some clones are absent from its copies; in checked studies, under half trace to an unresolved V gene, and the reason for the others is unknown. From that table come the V and J calls and clone size; the DNA was used to work out D and trimming. The sample data list about 55,000 clones, and 65% to 80% of these were observed just once. The top ten hold more than 2.5% of the sample.

The cohort comprised 666 healthy bone marrow donors. At the time of sampling, every cohort member was nominally healthy, though immune exposures that went unrecorded were likely present. The donor tested CMV seronegative, placing the donor among the 300 to 400 seronegative members of the cohort. A peripheral blood sample was provided by each donor, and peripheral blood mononuclear cells were used for TCR beta sequencing. The Qiagen DNeasy Blood Extraction Kit was used to extract genomic DNA from the blood cell samples. Via the germline V gene, CDR1 is SQVTM and CDR2 ANQGSEA. From the cysteine through the phenylalanine, the CDR3 covers 14 amino acids. Just the 42-base CDR3 DNA is kept, in frame starting at base 1. Overall study outcomes, separate from this receptor: Most TCR sequences were seen in very few donors, while some public TCRs were found in many individuals. An earlier analysis of around 540 of the donors showed that most TCR beta V segments appeared in productive rearrangements either about 87% or about 30% of the time, which broadly matched IMGT annotations. Because HLA typing was unavailable for some donors at each locus, only the typed subset was used in association tests. In a later genetic analysis, a missense DCLRE1C variant was associated with V-gene and J-gene trimming of TCR beta chains, and the association was replicated in an independent cohort. In a later analysis, some 17,000 TCR beta sequences were associated with specific HLA alleles at a false discovery rate of 0.05. The study gave a list of roughly 150 TCR beta chains associated with cytomegalovirus. A later analysis found that TCR association rates varied across HLA loci, with DRB1 alleles showing the most associated TCRs and HLA-C alleles the fewest. According to a later analysis, parvovirus B19, influenza, CMV and Epstein-Barr virus appeared linked to several top co-occurrence clusters. In vitro tests confirmed that a few of the cytomegalovirus-associated TCR beta chains recognize cytomegalovirus antigens. Some IMGT-functional V segments, including TRBV6-2 and TRBV6-3, could not be distinguished by the 87-base-pair reads and were therefore excluded. Only TCR beta chains were sequenced in this cohort, and the absence of alpha or paired-chain data limited detectable features. Strong co-occurrence of HLA alleles, especially DR and DQ, made assigning TCR associations to individual alleles difficult. It was suggested by the authors that the approach could potentially be generalized to other disease states and immunological phenotypes. In both the original and validation cohorts, the classifier was reported to diagnose cytomegalovirus status with high specificity and sensitivity. Because counts were too low, some 17 rarely observed V segments, including chromosome 9 orphons, were excluded from the earlier analysis of around 640 of the donors. A later analysis found that most CMV-associated TCR beta chains appeared HLA-restricted, with HLA associations seemingly driven largely by CMV exposure. Compared with the approximately 710-donor mean, donors in an Asian-associated ancestry cluster had fewer N-insertions in productive TCRs, according to a later genetic analysis. Correlated functional status among segregating V segments might be attributable to linkage disequilibrium, but an unknown experimental factor could not be ruled out. A further reported finding was that TCR beta sequences accurately predicted the HLA-A and HLA-B alleles for most subjects in the first cohort. A later analysis found that HLA-associated TCR beta chains were more clonally expanded and had lower generation probabilities than equally common non-associated chains. A cluster of highly shared sequence variants was judged likely to be a technical artifact of the sequencing pipeline. CMV serostatus was the only immune exposure information available for the cohort. Roughly uniform sequencing depth across donors was assumed in presence/absence analyses, although this assumption may not hold.

This chain is built from TRBV29-1 and TRBJ2-5, with 11 middle bases fitting TRBD1. TRBJ2-7 matches the DNA end more closely, so the J call is doubtful. Sequenced input: PBMCs. This sequence was found in a female donor in good health and CMV-seronegative. The encoded CDR3 is CSVAPGTGGYEQYF. The DNA sequence is as follows: TGCAGCGTTGCTCCAGGGACAGGGGGCTACGAGCAGTACTTC.